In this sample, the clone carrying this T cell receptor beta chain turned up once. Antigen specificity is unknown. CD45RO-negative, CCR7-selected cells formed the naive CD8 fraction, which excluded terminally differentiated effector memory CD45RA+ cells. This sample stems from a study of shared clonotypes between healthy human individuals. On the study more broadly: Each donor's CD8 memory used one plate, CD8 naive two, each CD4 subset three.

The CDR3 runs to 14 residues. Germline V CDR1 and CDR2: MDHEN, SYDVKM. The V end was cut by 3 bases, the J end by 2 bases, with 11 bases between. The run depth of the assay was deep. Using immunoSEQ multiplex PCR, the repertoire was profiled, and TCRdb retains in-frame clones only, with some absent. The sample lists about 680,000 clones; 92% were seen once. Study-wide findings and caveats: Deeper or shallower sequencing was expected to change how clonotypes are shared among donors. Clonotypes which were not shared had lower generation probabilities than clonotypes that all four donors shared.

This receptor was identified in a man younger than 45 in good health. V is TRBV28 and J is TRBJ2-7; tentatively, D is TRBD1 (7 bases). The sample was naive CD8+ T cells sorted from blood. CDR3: CASSFGGTAYEQYF. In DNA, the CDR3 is TGTGCCAGCAGTTTCGGCGGGACAGCCTACGAGCAGTACTTC.